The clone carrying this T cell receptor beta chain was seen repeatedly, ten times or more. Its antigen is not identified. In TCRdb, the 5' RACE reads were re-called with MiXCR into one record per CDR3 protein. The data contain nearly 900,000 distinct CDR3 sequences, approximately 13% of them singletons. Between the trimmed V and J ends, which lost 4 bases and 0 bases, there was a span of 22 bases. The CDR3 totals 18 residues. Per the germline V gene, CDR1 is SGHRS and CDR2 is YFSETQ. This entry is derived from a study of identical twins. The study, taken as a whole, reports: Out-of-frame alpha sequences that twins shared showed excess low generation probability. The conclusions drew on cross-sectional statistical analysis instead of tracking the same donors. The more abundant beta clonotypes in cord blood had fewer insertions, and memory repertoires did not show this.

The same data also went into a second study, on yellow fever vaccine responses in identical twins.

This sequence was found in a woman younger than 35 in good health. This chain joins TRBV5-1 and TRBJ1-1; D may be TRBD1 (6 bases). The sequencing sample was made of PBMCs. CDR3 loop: CASSTSGHLRKMNTEAFF. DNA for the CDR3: TGCGCCAGCAGCACGTCGGGACACCTCCGGAAGATGAACACTGAAGCTTTCTTT. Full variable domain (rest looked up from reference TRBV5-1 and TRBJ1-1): KAGVTQTPRYLIKTRGQQVTLSCSPISGHRSVSWYQQTPGQGLQFLFEYFSETQRNKGNFPGRFSGRQFSNSRSEMNVSTLELGDSALYLCASSTSGHLRKMNTEAFFGQGTRLTVV.